The sample holds a few counts of the clone carrying this TCR beta chain. The antigen is not known. The germline gives CDR1 LGHNA, CDR2 YNFKEQ. CDR3 length equals 17 residues. Trimming took 0 bases from V and 2 from J, leaving 14 bases between them. TCRdb reprocessed the reads with MiXCR, giving one entry per CDR3 protein. Of some 320,000 distinct CDR3 sequences listed, 8% to 9.5% are singletons. This sample was included in a study of T cell repertoires in cytomegalovirus infection. Study-wide context: Matching HLA type, along with CMV infection, was indicated by public TCR beta signatures.

Whole-study results and caveats: Carriers of CMV plus the relevant HLA were identified by cumulative public TCR beta family frequency. Ex vivo, HLA-C-restricted CMV-specific TCR beta clonotypes prevailed over the rest of the response.

The chain links TRBV4-2 to TRBJ2-4; the D gene is possibly TRBD1 (6 bases). This TCR was recovered from a human donor in good health (CMV status not recorded). Some clones in this sample may be carry-over from other donors' samples. Sequenced: PBMCs. CDR3 nucleotides: TGTGCCAGCAGCCAAGATGGCCCCAGGGGATCCAAAAACATTCAGTACTTC. It encodes CASSQDGPRGSKNIQYF.